Shown below are 9 T cell receptor beta chains from a single sample sequenced in a study of CD8+ T cells in alopecia areata. Sequencing used cDNA as its template, made by extracting RNA and reverse transcribing it. Only in-frame clones appear in the TCRdb table, and some are missing; sequencing was by immunoSEQ multiplex PCR. The sample shows roughly 200,000 clones, about 60% of them seen only once. Treatment indicated: oral pan-JAK inhibitor, 5-10 mg twice daily. The sequences come from CD8+ T cells sorted from blood, collected at week 24, from a patient treated with tofacitinib. These receptors were obtained from a human donor with alopecia areata.

The V gene is TRBV30, the J gene TRBJ2-3, with a possible D match to TRBD1 (5 bases). V lost 1 base and J 3 bases, leaving 14 bases between the germline ends. The CDR3 sequence is 15 residues long. CDR1 is GTSNPN and CDR2 is SVGIG in the germline V gene (reference sequence). CDR3 coding DNA: TGTGCCTGGAGTGGGATGCAGGGTCTGACAGATACGCAGTATTTT. It encodes CAWSGMQGLTDTQYF.

This clone was counted a few times. The chain joins TRBV9 to TRBJ2-5, with D hard to call. The germline V gene has CDR1 SGDLS and CDR2 YYNGEE. Trimming left V 5 bases short and J 5 bases short, with 13 bases between. There are 13 residues in the CDR3. CDR3 residues: CASRAQVGETQYF. CDR3 coding DNA: TGTGCCAGCAGAGCTCAAGTCGGGGAGACCCAGTACTTC.

The chain uses TRBV6-5 and TRBJ2-2; 9 nucleotides line up with TRBD1. The junction had 3 bases not matched to a gene; V was cut back by 4 bases and J by 3 bases. The V gene's germline CDR1 is MNHEY and CDR2 SVGAGI. The CDR3 sequence is 15 residues long. CDR3 bases: TGTGCCAGCAGTTCAACAGGGGGCTACACCGGGGAGCTGTTTTTT. Translated, it gives CASSSTGGYTGELFF.

This clone was seen only a few times. This chain connects TRBV7-9 to TRBJ2-1; TRBD1 aligns across 10 bases. This CDR3 spans 15 amino acids. Germline lookup yields CDR1 SEHNR and CDR2 FQNEAQ (reference sequence). The junction had 4 bases not matched to a gene; V was cut back by 5 bases and J by 3 bases. The CDR3 DNA reads as TGTGCCAGCAGCCTGGGACAGGGGCGCTACAATGAGCAGTTCTTC. Residues: CASSLGQGRYNEQFF.

The chain couples TRBV13 to TRBJ1-1; D gene unclear. The CDR3 length is 14 residues. The V end lost 1 base, the J end lost 3 bases, and 9 bases lay between the germline ends. Germline values: CDR1 PRHDT, CDR2 FYEKMQ (reference sequence). CDR3 sequence: CASSLAPGHTEAFF. The CDR3 DNA reads TGTGCCAGCAGCTTAGCTCCAGGACACACTGAAGCTTTCTTT.

CDR3 loop: CSARGTVGFTDTQYF. CDR3 coding DNA: TGCAGCGCCCGGGGGACGGTGGGTTTCACAGATACGCAGTATTTT. The V call is TRBV29-1, the J call TRBJ2-3; a possible D gene is TRBD2 (6 bases). This CDR3 comprises 15 residues. V was trimmed by 7 bases and J by 2 bases, leaving 19 bases between them. In germline, CDR1 is SQVTM, CDR2 ANQGSEA.

This clone was picked up many times. V gene TRBV27 combines with J gene TRBJ2-1; 10 nucleotides agree with TRBD2. From germline, CDR1 is MNHEY and CDR2 SMNVEV (reference sequence). The V gene end was trimmed by 7 bases and the J gene end by 6 bases; junction bases not matched to a gene: 15. There are 17 residues in the CDR3. CDR3 loop: CASTLFTSGGVGNEQFF. CDR3 sequence (DNA): TGTGCCAGCACCCTTTTTACCAGCGGGGGGGTGGGCAATGAGCAGTTCTTC.

This clone has only one observation. The gene calls are TRBV7-9 and TRBJ2-7; TRBD1 matches at 7 bases. V lost 4 bases, J lost 2 bases, and 8 bases stayed unmatched. This CDR3 has 15 residues. Germline-derived CDR1 and CDR2 are SEHNR and FQNEAQ (reference sequence). CDR3 amino acids: CASSSWTGATYEQYF. The CDR3 nucleotides read TGTGCCAGCAGCTCCTGGACAGGAGCTACCTACGAGCAGTACTTC.

As DNA, the CDR3 is TGTGCCAGCAGCTCCGGGACGGCTGAAGCTTTCTTT. Protein sequence: CASSSGTAEAFF. This chain links TRBV7-9 with TRBJ1-1; TRBD1 is a possible D gene (5 bases). CDR3 size: 12 residues. CDR1 is SEHNR and CDR2 is FQNEAQ in the germline V gene (reference sequence). Deletions cut 4 bases from V and 6 bases from J, with 9 bases between.